These 2 T cell receptor beta chains originate from one sample sequenced in a study of blood T cells in healthy people across ages. Together with a sample-barcoded 5' primer, a J-beta primer mix was included in a second PCR lasting roughly 6 to 12 cycles. From the 5' RACE reads, TCRdb called clonotypes with MiXCR, one entry per CDR3 protein. The sample yields about a million distinct CDR3 sequences, more than 30% seen once. The material sequenced was blood. These receptors all come from a young man in good health.

This rearrangement joins TRBV9 to TRBJ2-3; tentative D call: TRBD2 (6 bases). The germline CDR1 and CDR2 sequences are SGDLS and YYNGEE. There are 15 residues in the CDR3. V dropped 3 bases and J dropped 0 bases, with 11 bases sitting between them. Here the CDR3 reads CASSARGSSTDTQYF. CDR3 coding DNA: TGTGCCAGCAGCGCTCGGGGGTCTAGCACAGATACGCAGTATTTT.

A remark on this clonotype: The junction differs from germline at one of its ends, possibly a read error. CDR3 in amino acids: CTSSVRYNSPLHF. CDR3 bases: TGCACCAGCAGCGTGCGGTATAATTCACCCCTCCACTTT. The rearrangement uses TRBV5-1 and TRBJ1-6; D not resolved. This CDR3 region has 13 residues. CDR1 and CDR2 (germline): SGHRS, YFSETQ. Based on the CDR3 plus reference TRBV5-1 and TRBJ1-6, the full variable domain is KAGVTQTPRYLIKTRGQQVTLSCSPISGHRSVSWYQQTPGQGLQFLFEYFSETQRNKGNFPGRFSGRQFSNSRSEMNVSTLELGDSALYLCTSSVRYNSPLHFGNGTRLTVT.